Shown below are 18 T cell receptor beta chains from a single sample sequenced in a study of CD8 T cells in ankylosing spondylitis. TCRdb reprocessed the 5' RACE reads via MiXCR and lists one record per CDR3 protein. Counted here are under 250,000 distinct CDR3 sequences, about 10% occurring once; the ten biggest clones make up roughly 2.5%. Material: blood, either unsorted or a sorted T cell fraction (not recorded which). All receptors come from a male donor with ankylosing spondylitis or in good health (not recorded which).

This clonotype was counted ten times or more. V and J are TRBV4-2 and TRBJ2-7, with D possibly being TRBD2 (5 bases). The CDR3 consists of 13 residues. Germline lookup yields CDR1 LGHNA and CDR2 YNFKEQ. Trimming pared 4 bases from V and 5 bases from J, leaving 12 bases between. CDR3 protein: CASSPEGNHEQYF. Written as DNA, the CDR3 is TGTGCCAGCAGCCCAGAGGGCAATCACGAGCAGTACTTC.

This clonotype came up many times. The CDR3 bases are TGTGCCAGCAGTGCGACTCCGGGAAACACCATATATTTT. Protein sequence: CASSATPGNTIYF. The chain links TRBV27 to TRBJ1-3; D call uncertain. Germline assignment: CDR1 MNHEY and CDR2 SMNVEV (reference sequence). V was clipped by 5 bases and J by 4 bases, with 9 bases between them. This CDR3 region has 13 residues.

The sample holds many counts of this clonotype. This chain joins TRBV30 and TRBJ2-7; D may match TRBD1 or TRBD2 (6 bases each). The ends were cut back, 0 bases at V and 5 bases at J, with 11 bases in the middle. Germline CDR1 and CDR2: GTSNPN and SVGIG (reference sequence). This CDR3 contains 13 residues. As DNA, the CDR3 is TGTGCCTGGAGTGTAGAGGGGGGCGACGAGCAGTACTTC. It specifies CAWSVEGGDEQYF.

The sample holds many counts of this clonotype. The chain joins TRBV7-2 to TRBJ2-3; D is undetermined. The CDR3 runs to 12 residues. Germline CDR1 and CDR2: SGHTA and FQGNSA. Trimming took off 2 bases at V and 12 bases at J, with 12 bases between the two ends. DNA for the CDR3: TGTGCCAGCAGCTTACCCCTCAGAGGACAGTATTTT. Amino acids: CASSLPLRGQYF.

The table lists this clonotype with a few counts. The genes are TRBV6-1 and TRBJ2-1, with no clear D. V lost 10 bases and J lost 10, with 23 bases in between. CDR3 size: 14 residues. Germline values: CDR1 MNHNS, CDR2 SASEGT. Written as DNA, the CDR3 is TGTGCCACTCGAGAGCGTCTCCTTTTCGGCGAGCAGTTCTTC. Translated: CATRERLLFGEQFF.

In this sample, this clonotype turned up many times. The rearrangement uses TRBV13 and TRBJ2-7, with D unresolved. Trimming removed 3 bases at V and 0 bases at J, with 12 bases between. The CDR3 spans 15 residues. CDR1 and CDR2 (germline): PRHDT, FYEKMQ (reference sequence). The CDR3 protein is CASSLGRLSSYEQYF. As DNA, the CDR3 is TGTGCCAGCAGCTTGGGCAGACTTTCCTCCTACGAGCAGTACTTC.

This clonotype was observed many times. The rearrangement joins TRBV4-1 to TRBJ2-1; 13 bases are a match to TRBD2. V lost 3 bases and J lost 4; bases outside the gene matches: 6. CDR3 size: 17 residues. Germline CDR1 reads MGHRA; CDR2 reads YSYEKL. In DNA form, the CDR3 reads TGCGCCAGCAGCCAGTCGGGACTAGCGGGGACATACAATGAGCAGTTCTTC. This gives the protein CASSQSGLAGTYNEQFF.

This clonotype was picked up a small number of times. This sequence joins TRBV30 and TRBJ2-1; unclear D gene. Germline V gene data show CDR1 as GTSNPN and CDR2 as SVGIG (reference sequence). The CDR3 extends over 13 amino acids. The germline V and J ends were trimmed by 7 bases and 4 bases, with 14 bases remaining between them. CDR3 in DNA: TGTGCCTCATACCTACGCCGATACAATGAGCAGTTCTTC. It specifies CASYLRRYNEQFF.

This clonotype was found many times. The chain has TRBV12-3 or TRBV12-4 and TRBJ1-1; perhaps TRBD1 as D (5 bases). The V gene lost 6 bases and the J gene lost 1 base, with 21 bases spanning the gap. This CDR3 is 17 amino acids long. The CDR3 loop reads CASSRDGPRVENTEAFF. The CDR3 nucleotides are TGTGCCAGCAGCAGGGACGGGCCCCGCGTCGAGAACACTGAAGCTTTCTTT.

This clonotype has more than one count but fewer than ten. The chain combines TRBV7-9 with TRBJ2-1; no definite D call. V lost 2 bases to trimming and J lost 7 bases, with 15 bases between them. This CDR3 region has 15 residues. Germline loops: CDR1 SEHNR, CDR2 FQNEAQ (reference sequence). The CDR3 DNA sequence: TGTGCCAGCAGCTTACGGAGTAGCTGGGTGAATGAGCAGTTCTTC. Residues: CASSLRSSWVNEQFF.

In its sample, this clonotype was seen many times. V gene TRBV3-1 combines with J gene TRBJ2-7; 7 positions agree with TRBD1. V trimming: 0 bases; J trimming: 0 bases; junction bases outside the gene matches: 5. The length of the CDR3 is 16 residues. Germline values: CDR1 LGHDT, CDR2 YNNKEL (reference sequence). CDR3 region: CASSQEGGESSYEQYF. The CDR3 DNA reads TGTGCCAGCAGCCAAGAAGGGGGCGAGAGCTCCTACGAGCAGTACTTC.

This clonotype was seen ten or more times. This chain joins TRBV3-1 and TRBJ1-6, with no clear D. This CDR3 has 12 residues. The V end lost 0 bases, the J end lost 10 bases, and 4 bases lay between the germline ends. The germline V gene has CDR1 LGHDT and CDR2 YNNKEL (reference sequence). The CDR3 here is CASSQEGSPLHF. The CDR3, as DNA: TGTGCCAGCAGCCAAGAAGGGTCACCCCTCCACTTT.

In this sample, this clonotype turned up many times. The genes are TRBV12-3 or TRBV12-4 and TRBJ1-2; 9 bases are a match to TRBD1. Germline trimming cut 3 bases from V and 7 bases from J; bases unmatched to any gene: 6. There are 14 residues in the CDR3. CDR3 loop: CASSFSTGGGGYTF. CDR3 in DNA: TGTGCCAGCAGTTTTTCGACAGGGGGTGGTGGCTACACCTTC.

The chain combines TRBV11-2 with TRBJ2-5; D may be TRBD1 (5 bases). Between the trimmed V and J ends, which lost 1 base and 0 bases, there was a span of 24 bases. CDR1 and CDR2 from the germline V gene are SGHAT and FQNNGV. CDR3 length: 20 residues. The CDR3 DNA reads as TGTGCCAGCAGCTTAGGGTATATAGATGGGGCCAATACGTACCAAGAGACCCAGTACTTC. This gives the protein CASSLGYIDGANTYQETQYF.

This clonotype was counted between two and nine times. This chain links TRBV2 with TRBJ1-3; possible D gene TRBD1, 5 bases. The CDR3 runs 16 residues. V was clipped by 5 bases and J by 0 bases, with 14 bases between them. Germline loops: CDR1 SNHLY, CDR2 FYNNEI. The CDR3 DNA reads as TGTGCCAGCAGTACCCCCGGGGCCACCTCTGGAAACACCATATATTTT. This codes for CASSTPGATSGNTIYF.

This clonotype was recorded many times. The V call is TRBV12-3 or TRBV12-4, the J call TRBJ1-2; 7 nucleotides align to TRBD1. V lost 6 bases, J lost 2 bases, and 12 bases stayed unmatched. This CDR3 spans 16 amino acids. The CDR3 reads CASSSSQTGINYGYTF. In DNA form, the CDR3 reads TGTGCCAGCAGCTCCTCACAGACAGGGATAAACTATGGCTACACCTTC.

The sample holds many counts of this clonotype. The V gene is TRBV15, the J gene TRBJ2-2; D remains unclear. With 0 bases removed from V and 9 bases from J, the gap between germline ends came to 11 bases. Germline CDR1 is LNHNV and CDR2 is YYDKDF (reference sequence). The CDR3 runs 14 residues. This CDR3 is CATSRDDGGRELFF. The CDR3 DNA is TGTGCCACCAGCAGAGATGATGGCGGCCGGGAGCTGTTTTTT.

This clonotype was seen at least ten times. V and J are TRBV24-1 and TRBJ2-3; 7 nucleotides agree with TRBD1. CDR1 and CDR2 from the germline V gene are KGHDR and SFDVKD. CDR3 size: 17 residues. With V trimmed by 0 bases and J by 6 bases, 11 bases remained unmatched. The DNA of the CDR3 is TGTGCCACCAGTGATTTGCGGGACAGTCTCCCCTGGGATACGCAGTATTTT. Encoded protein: CATSDLRDSLPWDTQYF.